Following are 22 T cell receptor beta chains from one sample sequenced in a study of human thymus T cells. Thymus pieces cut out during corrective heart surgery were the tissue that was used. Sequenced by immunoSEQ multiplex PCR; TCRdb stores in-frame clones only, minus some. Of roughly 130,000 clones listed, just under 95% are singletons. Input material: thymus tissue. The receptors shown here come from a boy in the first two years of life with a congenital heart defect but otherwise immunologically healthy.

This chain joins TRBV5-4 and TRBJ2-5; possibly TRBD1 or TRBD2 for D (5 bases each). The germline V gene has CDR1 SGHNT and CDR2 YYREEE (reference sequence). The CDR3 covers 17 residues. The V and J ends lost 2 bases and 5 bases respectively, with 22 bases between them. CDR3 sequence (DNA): TGTGCCAGCAGCTTAGATGTCAGGGTCCGGGATGGGGAGACCCAGTACTTC. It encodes CASSLDVRVRDGETQYF.

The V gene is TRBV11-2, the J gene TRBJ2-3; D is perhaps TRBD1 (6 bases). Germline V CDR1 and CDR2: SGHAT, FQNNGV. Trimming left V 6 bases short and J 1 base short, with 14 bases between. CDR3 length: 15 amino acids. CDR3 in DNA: TGTGCCAGCAGTTCACAGGGAGTTGGCACAGATACGCAGTATTTT. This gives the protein CASSSQGVGTDTQYF. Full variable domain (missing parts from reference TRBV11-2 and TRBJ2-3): EAGVAQSPRYKIIEKRQSVAFWCNPISGHATLYWYQQILGQGPKLLIQFQNNGVVDDSQLPKDRFSAERLKGVDSTLKIQPAKLEDSAVYLCASSSQGVGTDTQYFGPGTRLTVL.

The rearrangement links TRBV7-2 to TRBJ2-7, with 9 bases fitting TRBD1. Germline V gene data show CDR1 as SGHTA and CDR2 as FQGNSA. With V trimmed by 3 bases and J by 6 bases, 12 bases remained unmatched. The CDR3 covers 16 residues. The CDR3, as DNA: TGTGCCAGCAGCTTCGGACAGGGGCCCTCTAAGGGCGAGCAGTACTTC. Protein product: CASSFGQGPSKGEQYF.

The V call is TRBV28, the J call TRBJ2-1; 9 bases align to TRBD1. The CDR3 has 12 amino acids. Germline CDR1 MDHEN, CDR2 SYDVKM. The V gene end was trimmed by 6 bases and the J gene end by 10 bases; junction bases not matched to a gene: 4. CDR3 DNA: TGTGCCAGCAGACAGGGACAGGGAGAGCAGTTCTTC. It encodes CASRQGQGEQFF.

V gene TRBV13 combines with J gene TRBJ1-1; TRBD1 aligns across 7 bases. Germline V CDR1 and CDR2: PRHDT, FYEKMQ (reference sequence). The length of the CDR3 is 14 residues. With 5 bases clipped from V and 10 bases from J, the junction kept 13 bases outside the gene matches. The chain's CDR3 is CASSTPDRSPPAFF. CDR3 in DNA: TGTGCCAGCAGCACCCCGGACAGGAGCCCGCCAGCTTTCTTT.

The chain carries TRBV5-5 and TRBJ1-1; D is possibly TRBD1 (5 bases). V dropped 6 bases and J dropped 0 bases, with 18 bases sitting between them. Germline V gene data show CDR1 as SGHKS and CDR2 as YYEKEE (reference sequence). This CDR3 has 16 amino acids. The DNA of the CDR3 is TGTGCCAGCACCGGGCCTCGGGACGCGATGAACACTGAAGCTTTCTTT. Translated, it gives CASTGPRDAMNTEAFF.

The CDR3 sequence: CASSKPDREGCTEAFF. DNA for the CDR3: TGTGCCAGCAGTAAACCAGACAGGGAAGGATGCACTGAAGCTTTCTTT. The chain employs TRBV2 and TRBJ1-1; 7 bases map to TRBD1. The CDR3 has 16 residues. V lost 5 bases and J lost 4; bases outside the gene matches: 13. Germline lookup yields CDR1 SNHLY and CDR2 FYNNEI.

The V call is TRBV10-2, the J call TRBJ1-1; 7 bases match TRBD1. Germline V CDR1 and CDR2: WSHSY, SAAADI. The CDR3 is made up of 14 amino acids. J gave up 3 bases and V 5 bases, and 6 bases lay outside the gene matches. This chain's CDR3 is CASSQEDRHTEAFF. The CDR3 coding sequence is TGCGCCAGCAGTCAGGAGGACAGGCACACTGAAGCTTTCTTT.

In DNA, the CDR3 is TGTGCCACCAGCAGAGAAGAACTAAATCAGCCCCAGCATTTT. Its protein product is CATSREELNQPQHF. The V call is TRBV15, the J call TRBJ1-5; D is unresolved. This CDR3 spans 14 amino acids. Germline CDR1 reads LNHNV; CDR2 reads YYDKDF (reference sequence). V gave up 0 bases and J gave up 4 bases, with 7 bases separating them. Combining the CDR3 with reference TRBV15 and TRBJ1-5 gives the whole variable domain DAMVIQNPRYQVTQFGKPVTLSCSQTLNHNVMYWYQQKSSQAPKLLFHYYDKDFNNEADTPDNFQSRRPNTSFCFLDIRSPGLGDTAMYLCATSREELNQPQHFGDGTRLSIL.

The CDR3 DNA reads as TGCAGCCCGTCGGGGGCCTACGAGCAGTACTTC. The encoded protein is CSPSGAYEQYF. This sequence joins TRBV20-1 and TRBJ2-7; D might be TRBD2 (6 bases). The germline V gene has CDR1 DFQATT and CDR2 SNEGSKA (reference sequence). The CDR3 length is 11 residues.

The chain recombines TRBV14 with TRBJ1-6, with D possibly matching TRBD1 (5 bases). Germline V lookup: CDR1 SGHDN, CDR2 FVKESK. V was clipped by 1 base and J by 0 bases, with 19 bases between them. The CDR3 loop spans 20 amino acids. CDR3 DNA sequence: TGTGCCAGCAGCCAAGTCACCATGGGGCACCTCAGCTCCTATAATTCACCCCTCCACTTT. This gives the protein CASSQVTMGHLSSYNSPLHF.

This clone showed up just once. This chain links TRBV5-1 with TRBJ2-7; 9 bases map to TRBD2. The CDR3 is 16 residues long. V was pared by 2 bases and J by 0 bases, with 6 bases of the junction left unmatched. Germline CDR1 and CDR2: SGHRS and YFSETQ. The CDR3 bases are TGCGCCAGCAGCTTCTTAGCGGGGGCCCTCTCCTACGAGCAGTACTTC. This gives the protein CASSFLAGALSYEQYF.

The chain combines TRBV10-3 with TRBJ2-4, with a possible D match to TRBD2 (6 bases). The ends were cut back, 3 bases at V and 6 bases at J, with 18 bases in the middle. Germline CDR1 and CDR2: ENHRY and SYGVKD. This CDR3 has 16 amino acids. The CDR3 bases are TGTGCCATCAGTGATCAAGCGAGGGCGCGGGGAAACATTCAGTACTTC. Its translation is CAISDQARARGNIQYF.

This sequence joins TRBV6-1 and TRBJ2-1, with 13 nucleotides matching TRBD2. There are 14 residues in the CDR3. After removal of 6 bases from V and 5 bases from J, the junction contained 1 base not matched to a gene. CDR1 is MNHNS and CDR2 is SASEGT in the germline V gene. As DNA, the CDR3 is TGTGCCAGCAGGGGGACTAGCGGGGACAATGAGCAGTTCTTC. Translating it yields CASRGTSGDNEQFF.

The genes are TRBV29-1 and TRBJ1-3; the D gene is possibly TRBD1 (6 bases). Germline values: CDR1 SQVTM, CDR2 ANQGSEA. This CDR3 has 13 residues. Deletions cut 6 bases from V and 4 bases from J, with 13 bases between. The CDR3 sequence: CSVAGGGGNTIYF. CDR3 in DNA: TGCAGCGTGGCGGGGGGCGGGGGAAACACCATATATTTT.

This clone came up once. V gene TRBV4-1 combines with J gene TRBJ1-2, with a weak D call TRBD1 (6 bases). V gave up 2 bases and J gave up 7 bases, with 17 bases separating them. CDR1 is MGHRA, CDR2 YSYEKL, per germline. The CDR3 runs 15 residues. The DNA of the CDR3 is TGCGCCAGCAGCCAATTCCCCCGGGAGGGGGGTGGCTACACCTTC. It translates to CASSQFPREGGGYTF.

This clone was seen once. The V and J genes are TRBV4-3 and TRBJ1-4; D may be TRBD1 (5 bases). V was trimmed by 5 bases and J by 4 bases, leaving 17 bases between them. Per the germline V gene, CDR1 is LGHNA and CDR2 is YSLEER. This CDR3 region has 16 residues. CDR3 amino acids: CASSSSPGLLNEKLFF. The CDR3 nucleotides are TGCGCCAGCAGCTCCTCCCCGGGGCTGCTTAATGAAAAACTGTTTTTT.

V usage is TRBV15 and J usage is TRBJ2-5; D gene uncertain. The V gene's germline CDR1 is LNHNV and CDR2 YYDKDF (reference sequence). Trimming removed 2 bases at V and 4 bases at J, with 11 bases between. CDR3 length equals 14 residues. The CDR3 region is CATSRTRWGETQYF. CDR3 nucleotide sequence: TGTGCCACCAGCAGAACCCGTTGGGGAGAGACCCAGTACTTC. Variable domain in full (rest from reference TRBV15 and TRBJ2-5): DAMVIQNPRYQVTQFGKPVTLSCSQTLNHNVMYWYQQKSSQAPKLLFHYYDKDFNNEADTPDNFQSRRPNTSFCFLDIRSPGLGDTAMYLCATSRTRWGETQYFGPGTRLLVL.

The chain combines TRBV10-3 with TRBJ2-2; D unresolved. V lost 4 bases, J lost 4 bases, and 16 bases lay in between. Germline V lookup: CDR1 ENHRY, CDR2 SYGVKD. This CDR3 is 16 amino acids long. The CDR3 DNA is TGTGCCATCAGTGCCCCCGATCGGGCTGGCACCGGGGAGCTGTTTTTT. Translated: CAISAPDRAGTGELFF.

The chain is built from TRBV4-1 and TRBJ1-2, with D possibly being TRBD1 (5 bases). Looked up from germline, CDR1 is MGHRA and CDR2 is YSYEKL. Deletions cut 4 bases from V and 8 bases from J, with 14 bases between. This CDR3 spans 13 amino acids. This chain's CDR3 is CASSRGTSRGYTF. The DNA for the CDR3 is TGCGCCAGCAGCCGAGGGACCTCCAGAGGCTACACCTTC.

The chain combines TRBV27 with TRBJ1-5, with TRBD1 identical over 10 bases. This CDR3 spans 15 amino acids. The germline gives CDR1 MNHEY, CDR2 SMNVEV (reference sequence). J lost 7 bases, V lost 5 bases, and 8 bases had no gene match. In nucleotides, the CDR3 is TGTGCCAGCAGTCCCGTAAGGACAGGGGGGCAGCCCCAGCATTTT. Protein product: CASSPVRTGGQPQHF.

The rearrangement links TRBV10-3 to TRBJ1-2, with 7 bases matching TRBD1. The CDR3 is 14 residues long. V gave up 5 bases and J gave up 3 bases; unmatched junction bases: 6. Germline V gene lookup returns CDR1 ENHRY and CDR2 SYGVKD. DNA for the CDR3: TGTGCCATCAGTAATAACAGGGGAGACTATGGCTACACCTTC. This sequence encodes CAISNNRGDYGYTF.